This TCR beta chain was documented in a study of T cells in Graves' hyperthyroidism and ophthalmopathy. Patients counted as stable if ophthalmopathy did not develop within 18 months. The study excluded patients with uncontrolled infection, other autoimmune disease, pregnancy or lactation. Each diagnosis drew on symptoms, thyroxine, TRAb, thyroid ultrasound and orbital computed tomography findings. TCR beta CDR3 sequences were amplified from RNA transcripts. HTBI primers were employed in a first-round RT-PCR of the TCR CDR3. TCRdb ran MiXCR on the multiplex PCR reads and lists one entry per CDR3 protein. The profile shows hundreds of thousands of distinct CDR3 sequences, approximately 44% of them singletons. On this clonotype itself: Its antigen is currently unknown.

Study observations and caveats: Model output signaled ophthalmopathy a median about seven months ahead of onset.

This clonotype originated in a woman aged 18-35 years with Graves' hyperthyroidism. Sequenced: peripheral blood or thyroid tissue (not recorded which).

The CDR3 sequence is CASSKNRKNYGYTF. As DNA, the CDR3 is TGTGCCAGCAGTAAAAACAGGAAAAACTATGGCTACACCTTC. The chain uses TRBV2 and TRBJ1-2; a possible D gene is TRBD1 (5 bases). Germline CDR1 and CDR2: SNHLY and FYNNEI. V was pared by 5 bases and J by 2 bases, with 12 bases between. The CDR3 is made up of 14 amino acids.